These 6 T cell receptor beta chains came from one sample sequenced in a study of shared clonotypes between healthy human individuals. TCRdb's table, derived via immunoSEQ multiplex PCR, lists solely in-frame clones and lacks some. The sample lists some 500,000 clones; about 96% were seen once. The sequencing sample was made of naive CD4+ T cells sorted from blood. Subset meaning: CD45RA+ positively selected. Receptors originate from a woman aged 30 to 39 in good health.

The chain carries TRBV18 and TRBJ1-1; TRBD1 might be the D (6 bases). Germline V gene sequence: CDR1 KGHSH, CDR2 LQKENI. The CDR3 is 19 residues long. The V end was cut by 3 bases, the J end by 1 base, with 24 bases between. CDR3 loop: CASSPNIRGPDSENTEAFF. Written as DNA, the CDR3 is TGTGCCAGCTCACCTAACATCCGGGGCCCGGACAGCGAGAACACTGAAGCTTTCTTT.

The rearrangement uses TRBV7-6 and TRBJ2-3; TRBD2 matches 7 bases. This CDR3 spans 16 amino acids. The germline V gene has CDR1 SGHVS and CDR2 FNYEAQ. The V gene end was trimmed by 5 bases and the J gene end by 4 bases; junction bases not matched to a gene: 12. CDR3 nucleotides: TGTGCCAGCAGCCCAGGCCGCGGGAGAAGACCAGATACGCAGTATTTT. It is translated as CASSPGRGRRPDTQYF.

The CDR3, as DNA: TGTGCCTCAACCCTGGAGGTGAACACTGAAGCTTTCTTT. The encoded protein is CASTLEVNTEAFF. The rearrangement uses TRBV10-3 and TRBJ1-1; D not resolved. Germline CDR1 is ENHRY and CDR2 is SYGVKD. Trimming removed 11 bases at V and 0 bases at J, with 13 bases between. The CDR3 is 13 residues long.

CDR3 loop: CASSFQKYYGYTF. The CDR3 DNA follows: TGTGCCAGCAGTTTCCAGAAATACTATGGCTACACCTTC. The chain carries TRBV28 and TRBJ1-2; no clear D. V was trimmed by 3 bases and J by 3 bases, leaving 8 bases between them. The CDR3 spans 13 residues. Germline CDR1 MDHEN, CDR2 SYDVKM.

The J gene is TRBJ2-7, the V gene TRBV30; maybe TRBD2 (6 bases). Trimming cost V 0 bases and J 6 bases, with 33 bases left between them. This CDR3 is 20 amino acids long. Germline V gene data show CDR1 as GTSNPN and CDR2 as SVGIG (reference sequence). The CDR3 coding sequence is TGTGCCTGGAGTGTATCCCGAGTTTTCTTCCGGGGGAAGGGAATTGGCGAGCAGTACTTC. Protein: CAWSVSRVFFRGKGIGEQYF.

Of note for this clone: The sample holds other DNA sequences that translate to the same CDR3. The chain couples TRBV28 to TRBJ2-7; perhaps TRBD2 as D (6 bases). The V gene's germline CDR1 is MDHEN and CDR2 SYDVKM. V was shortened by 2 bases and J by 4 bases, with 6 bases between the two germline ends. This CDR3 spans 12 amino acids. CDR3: CASSLAGYEQYF. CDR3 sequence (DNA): TGTGCCAGCAGTTTAGCGGGGTACGAGCAGTACTTC.